Reported below is one T cell receptor beta chain. Antigen: not known. This entry comes from a study of Graves' ophthalmopathy and Graves' hyperthyroidism. Notes on the study in general: Detected in blood as well were most expanded thyroid clonotypes with frequency above 0.001.

With 0 bases removed from V and 14 bases from J, the gap between germline ends came to 11 bases. The CDR3 is made up of 12 amino acids. Germline V gene sequence: CDR1 DFQATT, CDR2 SNEGSKA (reference sequence). Orbital computed tomography, thyroid ultrasound, TRAb, serum thyroxine and clinical symptoms formed the basis of diagnosis. PBMCs originated in less than 11 ml of fresh peripheral blood. The TCR beta CDR3 regions underwent amplification from RNA transcripts. In the first round, RT-PCR was carried out with HTBI primers, and a multiplex PCR formed the second round. TCRdb passed the multiplex PCR reads through MiXCR, listing each CDR3 protein once. The sample includes some 250,000 distinct CDR3 sequences, around 45% seen only once; the top ten take around 47%.

The sequence was collected from an adult man with Graves' ophthalmopathy. Sequencing input: peripheral blood. This sequence joins TRBV20-1 and TRBJ1-6, with a possible D match to TRBD1 (5 bases). The CDR3 is CSARDRRESLHF. The CDR3 region has the DNA TGCAGTGCTAGAGATCGCAGGGAGTCCCTCCACTTT.